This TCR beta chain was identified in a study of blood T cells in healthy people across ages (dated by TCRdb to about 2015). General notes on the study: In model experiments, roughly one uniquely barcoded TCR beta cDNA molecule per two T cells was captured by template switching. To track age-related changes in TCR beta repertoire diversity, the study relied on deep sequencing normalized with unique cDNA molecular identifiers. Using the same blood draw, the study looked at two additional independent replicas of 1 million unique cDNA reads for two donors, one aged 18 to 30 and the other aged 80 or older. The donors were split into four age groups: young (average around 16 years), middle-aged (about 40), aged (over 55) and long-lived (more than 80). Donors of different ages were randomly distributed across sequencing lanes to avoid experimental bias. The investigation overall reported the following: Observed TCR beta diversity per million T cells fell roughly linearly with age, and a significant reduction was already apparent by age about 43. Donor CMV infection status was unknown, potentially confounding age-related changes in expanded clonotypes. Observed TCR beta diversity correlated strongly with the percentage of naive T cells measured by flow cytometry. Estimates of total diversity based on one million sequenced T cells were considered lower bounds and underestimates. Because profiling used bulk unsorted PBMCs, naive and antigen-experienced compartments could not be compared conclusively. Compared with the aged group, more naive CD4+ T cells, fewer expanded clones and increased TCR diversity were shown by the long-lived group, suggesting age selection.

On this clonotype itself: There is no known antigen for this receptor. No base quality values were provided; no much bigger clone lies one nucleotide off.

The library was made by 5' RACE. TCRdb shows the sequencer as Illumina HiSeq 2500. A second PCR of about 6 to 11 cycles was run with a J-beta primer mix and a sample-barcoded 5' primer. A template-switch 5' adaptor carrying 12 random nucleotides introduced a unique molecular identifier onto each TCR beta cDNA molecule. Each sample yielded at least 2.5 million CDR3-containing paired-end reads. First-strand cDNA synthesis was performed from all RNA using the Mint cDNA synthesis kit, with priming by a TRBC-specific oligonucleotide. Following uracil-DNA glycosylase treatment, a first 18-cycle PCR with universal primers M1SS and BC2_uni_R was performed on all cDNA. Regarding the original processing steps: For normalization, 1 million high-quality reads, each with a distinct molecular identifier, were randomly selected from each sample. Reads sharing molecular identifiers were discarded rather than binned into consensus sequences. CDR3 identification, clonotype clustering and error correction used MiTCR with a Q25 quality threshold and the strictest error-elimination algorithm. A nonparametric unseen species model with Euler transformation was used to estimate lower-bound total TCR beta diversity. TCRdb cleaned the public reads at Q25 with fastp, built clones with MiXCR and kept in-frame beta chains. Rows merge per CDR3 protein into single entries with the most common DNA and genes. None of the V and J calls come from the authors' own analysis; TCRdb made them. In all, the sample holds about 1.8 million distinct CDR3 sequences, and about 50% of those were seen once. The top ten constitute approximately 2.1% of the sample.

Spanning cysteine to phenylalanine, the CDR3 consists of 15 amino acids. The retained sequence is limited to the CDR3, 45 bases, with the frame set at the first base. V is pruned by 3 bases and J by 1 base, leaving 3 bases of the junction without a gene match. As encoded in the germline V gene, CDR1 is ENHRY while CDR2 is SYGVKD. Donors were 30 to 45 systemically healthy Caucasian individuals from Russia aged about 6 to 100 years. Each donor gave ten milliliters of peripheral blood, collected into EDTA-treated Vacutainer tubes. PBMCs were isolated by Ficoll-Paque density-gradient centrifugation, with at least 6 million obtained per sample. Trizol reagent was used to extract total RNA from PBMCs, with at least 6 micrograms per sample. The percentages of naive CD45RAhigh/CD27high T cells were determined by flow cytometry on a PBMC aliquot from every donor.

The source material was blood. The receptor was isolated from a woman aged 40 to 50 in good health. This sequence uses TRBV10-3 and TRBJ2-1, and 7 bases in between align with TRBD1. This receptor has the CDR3 CAISDDRVSYNEQFF. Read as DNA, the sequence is TGTGCCATCAGTGACGACAGGGTGTCCTACAATGAGCAGTTCTTC.